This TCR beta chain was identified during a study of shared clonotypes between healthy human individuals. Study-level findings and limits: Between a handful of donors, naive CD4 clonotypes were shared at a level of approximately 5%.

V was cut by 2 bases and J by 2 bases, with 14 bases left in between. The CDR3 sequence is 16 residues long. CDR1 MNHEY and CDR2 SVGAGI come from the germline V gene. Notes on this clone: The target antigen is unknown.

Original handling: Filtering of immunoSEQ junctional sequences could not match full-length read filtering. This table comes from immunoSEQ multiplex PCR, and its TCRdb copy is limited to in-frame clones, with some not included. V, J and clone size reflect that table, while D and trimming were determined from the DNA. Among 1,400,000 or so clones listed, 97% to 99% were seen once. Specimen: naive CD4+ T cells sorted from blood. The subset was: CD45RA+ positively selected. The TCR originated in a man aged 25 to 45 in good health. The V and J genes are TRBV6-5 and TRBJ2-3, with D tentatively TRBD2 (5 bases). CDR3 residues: CASSYRAVSPTDTQYF. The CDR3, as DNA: TGTGCCAGCAGTTACCGAGCGGTTAGCCCCACAGATACGCAGTATTTT.